The 12 T cell receptor beta chains below were found in one sample sequenced in a study of cytomegalovirus exposure and HLA in healthy donors. A multiplex PCR was run with 60 Vbeta primers and 13 Jbeta primers. Measured with immunoSEQ multiplex PCR; TCRdb has only the in-frame clones, and not every one. The data show under 150,000 clones, roughly three quarters seen once. Sequencing input: PBMCs. Receptors were obtained from a man younger than 35 in good health and CMV-seronegative.

The chain combines TRBV6-5 with TRBJ1-5, with D perhaps TRBD1 (5 bases). Germline CDR1 is MNHEY and CDR2 is SVGAGI. The CDR3 length is 14 residues. V lost 6 bases and J 5 bases, leaving 14 bases between the germline ends. CDR3 DNA: TGTGCCAGCAGGCCCTGGGGGGAGGATCAGCCCCAGCATTTT. The encoded protein is CASRPWGEDQPQHF.

This clone was seen once. This chain joins TRBV4-3 and TRBJ1-2; unclear D gene. In germline, CDR1 is LGHNA, CDR2 YSLEER. V was clipped by 0 bases and J by 13 bases, with 15 bases between them. This CDR3 has 13 amino acids. The CDR3 loop is CASSQDLRREVTF. The CDR3 DNA reads as TGCGCCAGCAGCCAAGATCTTAGGAGGGAGGTCACCTTC.

The rearrangement links TRBV4-1 to TRBJ1-1; D is uncertain. Germline V lookup: CDR1 MGHRA, CDR2 YSYEKL. This CDR3 spans 12 amino acids. V was pared by 8 bases and J by 1 base, with 8 bases between. CDR3 coding DNA: TGCGCCAGCTCCGGGAGGAACACTGAAGCTTTCTTT. Residues: CASSGRNTEAFF.

The rearrangement joins TRBV18 to TRBJ2-7; D possibly corresponds to TRBD1 (6 bases). Germline lookup yields CDR1 KGHSH and CDR2 LQKENI. This CDR3 has 15 amino acids. The V gene lost 4 bases and the J gene lost 4 bases, with 17 bases spanning the gap. The CDR3 reads CASSLQGSRDYEQYF. CDR3 DNA: TGTGCCAGCTCACTTCAGGGGTCCCGCGATTACGAGCAGTACTTC.

The chain employs TRBV7-2 and TRBJ2-7; no clear D. The germline V and J ends were trimmed by 6 bases and 3 bases, with 15 bases remaining between them. The CDR3 loop spans 14 amino acids. Germline assignment: CDR1 SGHTA and CDR2 FQGNSA. The CDR3 DNA sequence: TGTGCCAGCAGTTTCGACACTGGCAGCTACGAGCAGTACTTC. Its translation: CASSFDTGSYEQYF.

The chain employs TRBV19 and TRBJ1-4, with 9 bases aligning to TRBD1. Losses at the gene ends were 5 bases for V and 5 bases for J; bases not matched to a gene: 6. Germline values: CDR1 LNHDA, CDR2 SQIVND (reference sequence). This CDR3 contains 15 residues. CDR3: CASSPTTGGNEKLFF. CDR3 nucleotide sequence: TGTGCCAGTAGTCCAACGACAGGGGGGAATGAAAAACTGTTTTTT.

The chain has TRBV4-3 and TRBJ2-7; TRBD1 matches 12 bases. Germline V gene sequence: CDR1 LGHNA, CDR2 YSLEER. The V segment lost 3 bases and the J segment 4 bases; nucleotides outside the gene matches: 1. This CDR3 is built from 14 residues. CDR3 loop: CASSQGQGAYEQYF. CDR3 bases: TGCGCCAGCAGCCAGGGACAGGGGGCATACGAGCAGTACTTC.

V and J are TRBV5-1 and TRBJ1-3; possibly TRBD1 for D (6 bases). CDR1 and CDR2 (germline): SGHRS, YFSETQ. The CDR3 has 16 residues. Trimming pared 4 bases from V and 0 bases from J, leaving 14 bases between. CDR3 sequence: CASSRATGTSGNTIYF. DNA of the CDR3: TGCGCCAGCAGCCGCGCGACAGGTACCTCTGGAAACACCATATATTTT.

The genes are TRBV13 and TRBJ1-5, with D perhaps TRBD1 (5 bases). The CDR3 runs 15 residues. The germline CDR1 and CDR2 sequences are PRHDT and FYEKMQ (reference sequence). Trimming removed 0 bases from V and 6 bases from J, with 12 bases in between. As DNA, the CDR3 is TGTGCCAGCAGCTTAGGACAGGAGATTGGTCAGCCCCAGCATTTT. Protein: CASSLGQEIGQPQHF.

The chain links TRBV9 to TRBJ2-7; TRBD1 is a possible D gene (5 bases). From germline, CDR1 is SGDLS and CDR2 YYNGEE. The CDR3 is made up of 16 amino acids. V was pared by 4 bases and J by 4 bases, with 21 bases between. For the CDR3, the DNA is TGTGCCAGCAGCACGAGAGCAGGGCTCTCCCCATACGAGCAGTACTTC. Its translation is CASSTRAGLSPYEQYF.

V is TRBV9 and J is TRBJ1-1, with 8 bases identical to TRBD1. The CDR3 is 16 residues long. Germline V CDR1 and CDR2: SGDLS, YYNGEE. Trimming at V came to 4 bases and at J to 4 bases, leaving 12 bases not matched to a gene. CDR3 DNA: TGTGCCAGCAGCTCGCTCAGGGAGACAGGGGTCACTGAAGCTTTCTTT. Amino acid sequence: CASSSLRETGVTEAFF.

The V and J genes are TRBV7-6 and TRBJ2-3; TRBD1 aligns across 8 bases. V shed 1 base and J 2 bases; nucleotides not matched to a gene: 2. The V gene's germline CDR1 is SGHVS and CDR2 FNYEAQ. This CDR3 contains 15 residues. The CDR3 spells CASSLGTGHTDTQYF. DNA for the CDR3: TGTGCCAGCAGCTTAGGGACAGGGCACACAGATACGCAGTATTTT.